The sequence of this TCR beta chain was determined in a study of cytomegalovirus exposure and HLA in healthy donors. Looked up from germline, CDR1 is SEHNR and CDR2 is FQNEAQ (reference sequence). The CDR3 loop spans 13 amino acids. Concerning this clone itself: An end of the junction does not agree with germline; a read error may underlie this.

The PCR employed 60 Vbeta primers together with 13 Jbeta primers. Produced via immunoSEQ multiplex PCR; TCRdb's table is partial and in-frame only. The sample lists 150,000 to 200,000 clones; around 80% were seen once. This receptor was taken from a woman between 40 and 50 years old in good health and CMV-seropositive. V is TRBV7-9 and J is TRBJ1-5, with D maybe TRBD1 (6 bases). Material for sequencing was PBMCs. The CDR3: CSSSIGQFQPQHF. As DNA, the CDR3 is TGTTCCAGCAGTATAGGACAGTTCCAGCCCCAGCATTTT.